The next 14 T cell receptor beta chains were all read from a single sample in a study of blood T cell repertoires in COVID-19. Using immunoSEQ multiplex PCR, the repertoire was profiled, and TCRdb retains in-frame clones only, with some absent. The data contain approximately 270,000 clones, approximately 83% of them seen just once; the ten biggest clones take up roughly 4%. The sequenced sample consisted of PBMCs or T cells enriched from blood (not recorded which). The receptors come from a woman aged 25 to 39 who had recovered from COVID-19.

This clone occurred many times. This rearrangement joins TRBV6-5 to TRBJ1-2; D unresolved. V lost 8 bases and J lost 6, with 13 bases in between. CDR1 is MNHEY and CDR2 is SVGAGI in the germline V gene. The CDR3 loop spans 12 amino acids. This CDR3 reads CASSDGRDGYTF. The CDR3 bases are TGTGCCAGCTCCGACGGGCGGGATGGCTACACCTTC.

This clone occurred a few times. The V gene is TRBV2, the J gene TRBJ1-3; no clear D gene. V shed 8 bases and J shed 0 bases, with 11 bases lying between them. CDR1 SNHLY and CDR2 FYNNEI come from the germline V gene. This CDR3 has 14 amino acids. CDR3 residues: CASDGGDSGNTIYF. CDR3 nucleotides: TGTGCCAGCGACGGCGGGGACTCTGGAAACACCATATATTTT.

This clone occurred once. This chain joins TRBV18 and TRBJ2-5; a weak D match, TRBD1 (5 bases). Between the trimmed V and J ends, which lost 0 bases and 1 base, there was a span of 9 bases. Germline V CDR1 and CDR2: KGHSH, LQKENI. The CDR3 covers 15 residues. The CDR3 loop reads CASSPPGRTQETQYF. CDR3 DNA: TGTGCCAGCTCACCACCGGGGCGTACCCAAGAGACCCAGTACTTC. Using reference TRBV18 and TRBJ2-5 for the parts outside the CDR3, the full variable domain is NAGVMQNPRHLVRRRGQEARLRCSPMKGHSHVYWYRQLPEEGLKFMVYLQKENIIDESGMPKERFSAEFPKEGPSILRIQQVVRGDSAAYFCASSPPGRTQETQYFGPGTRLLVL.

The chain joins TRBV6-5 to TRBJ1-5, with TRBD1 as a possible D gene (5 bases). This CDR3 spans 14 amino acids. In germline, CDR1 is MNHEY, CDR2 SVGAGI. Trimming stripped 4 bases from V and 4 bases from J, with 11 bases between. The CDR3 protein is CASSSSTANQPQHF. The CDR3 DNA is TGTGCCAGCAGTTCCTCGACAGCTAATCAGCCCCAGCATTTT.

The V call is TRBV5-5, the J call TRBJ2-3; TRBD2 matches at 8 bases. With V trimmed by 1 base and J by 6 bases, 7 bases remained unmatched. Germline CDR1 SGHKS, CDR2 YYEKEE (reference sequence). CDR3 length equals 15 residues. The CDR3 DNA reads TGTGCCAGCAGCTTGACAGGACTAGCATCCGATACGCAGTATTTT. It is translated as CASSLTGLASDTQYF.

V usage is TRBV19 and J usage is TRBJ1-6; TRBD1 matches 7 bases. The CDR3 is made up of 17 amino acids. V trimming: 3 bases; J trimming: 6 bases; junction bases outside the gene matches: 11. The germline V gene has CDR1 LNHDA and CDR2 SQIVND (reference sequence). CDR3 sequence reads: CASSILLRGTGNSPLHF. CDR3 nucleotides: TGTGCCAGTAGTATCCTTCTCAGGGGGACGGGTAATTCACCCCTCCACTTT. The variable domain in full, with the rest retrieved from reference TRBV19 and TRBJ1-6, is DGGITQSPKYLFRKEGQNVTLSCEQNLNHDAMYWYRQDPGQGLRLIYYSQIVNDFQKGDIAEGYSVSREKKESFPLTVTSAQKNPTAFYLCASSILLRGTGNSPLHFGNGTRLTVT.

This sequence joins TRBV4-2 and TRBJ1-5; 7 bases line up with TRBD1. V lost 3 bases to trimming and J lost 6 bases; unmatched junction nucleotides: 11. This CDR3 has 16 amino acids. Germline lookup yields CDR1 LGHNA and CDR2 YNFKEQ. The CDR3 DNA follows: TGTGCCAGCAGCCATGGGCTAAGGGGGCAGGGTCAGCCCCAGCATTTT. This translates into CASSHGLRGQGQPQHF.

This clone was seen a few times. The chain carries TRBV5-4 and TRBJ2-2; 8 bases match TRBD2. The V and J ends lost 2 bases and 6 bases, in that order; junction bases with no gene match: 6. Germline lookup yields CDR1 SGHNT and CDR2 YYREEE (reference sequence). The CDR3 contains 15 residues. The CDR3 sequence: CASSLPGLVAGELFF. CDR3 nucleotides: TGTGCCAGCAGCTTACCGGGACTAGTGGCCGGGGAGCTGTTTTTT.

This sequence joins TRBV9 and TRBJ1-2, with a tentative D call TRBD1 (6 bases). The germline V gene has CDR1 SGDLS and CDR2 YYNGEE. The CDR3 has 15 amino acids. Trimming took off 4 bases at V and 4 bases at J, with 17 bases between the two ends. This CDR3 is CASSPFQDSPYGYTF. Written as DNA, the CDR3 is TGTGCCAGCAGCCCATTTCAGGACAGTCCCTATGGCTACACCTTC.

The rearrangement links TRBV5-1 to TRBJ2-7; 8 bases agree with TRBD2. Germline CDR1 and CDR2: SGHRS and YFSETQ. The CDR3 totals 15 residues. The V gene end was trimmed by 0 bases and the J gene end by 0 bases; junction bases not matched to a gene: 2. The CDR3 loop reads CASSLVAGSSYEQYF. In DNA form, the CDR3 reads TGCGCCAGCAGCTTGGTAGCGGGAAGCTCCTACGAGCAGTACTTC.

This rearrangement joins TRBV19 to TRBJ1-1; weak D call: TRBD1 (5 bases). Germline V gene lookup returns CDR1 LNHDA and CDR2 SQIVND (reference sequence). Trimming removed 8 bases at V and 1 base at J, with 17 bases between. The CDR3 length is 15 residues. The DNA for the CDR3 is TGTGCCAGTCCGCCCCTGGGGCAGTCGAACACTGAAGCTTTCTTT. Translating gives CASPPLGQSNTEAFF.

The genes are TRBV11-3 and TRBJ2-7; tentatively, D is TRBD1 (5 bases). This CDR3 region has 15 residues. V was shortened by 5 bases and J by 3 bases, with 17 bases between the two germline ends. Germline V lookup: CDR1 SGHNT, CDR2 YENEEA. The CDR3 DNA follows: TGTGCCAGCAGCCGTGATTATGGGCAGGGCTACGAGCAGTACTTC. Translated, it gives CASSRDYGQGYEQYF.

This clone showed up just once. The rearrangement links TRBV12-5 to TRBJ1-3; 7 bases fit TRBD1. CDR1 and CDR2 (germline): LGHNT, FRNRAP. J was trimmed by 0 bases and V by 5 bases; bases with no gene match: 4. CDR3 length equals 15 residues. CDR3 sequence reads: CASGISGGSGNTIYF. CDR3 in DNA: TGTGCTAGTGGTATATCAGGGGGCTCTGGAAACACCATATATTTT.

This clone was detected once. This sequence joins TRBV11-3 and TRBJ2-1, with 11 bases that match TRBD2. Germline loops: CDR1 SGHNT, CDR2 YENEEA. The V gene end was trimmed by 6 bases and the J gene end by 5 bases; junction bases not matched to a gene: 6. The length of the CDR3 is 15 residues. Here the CDR3 reads CASSSLAGGNNEQFF. CDR3 sequence (DNA): TGTGCCAGCAGTTCCTTAGCGGGGGGGAACAATGAGCAGTTCTTC.